The clone carrying this T cell receptor beta chain was seen just once. This sample's time point: baseline, week 1 (first vaccination visit). The treatment: pre-vaccination baseline after standard-of-care therapy. The sample belongs to a study of a mutant IDH1 vaccine in newly diagnosed glioma. Study background: Treated patients showed a male proportion of around 60%, a female proportion of around 40%, and a mean age of around 39 years.

Repertoires were generated with immunoSEQ multiplex PCR, while TCRdb's copy carries only in-frame clones and drops some. The table has around 67,000 clones, around 83% seen once. The J segment lost 12 bases and the V segment lost 0 bases, leaving 5 bases of the junction unmatched. CDR1 LGHNA and CDR2 YSLEER come from the germline V gene. This CDR3 has 14 residues. The clonotype comes from a woman in her late teens or twenties with glioma. Some clones in this sample may be carry-over from other donors' samples. This chain uses TRBV4-3 with TRBJ1-4; 9 bases fit TRBD1. The starting material was peripheral blood mononuclear cells (PBMCs), obtained from a glioma patient treated with radiotherapy, temozolomide or both. CDR3 sequence (DNA): TGCGCCAGCAGCCAAGAGGGACAGGGTTTGGAACTGTTTTTT. It codes for CASSQEGQGLELFF.